A single sample gave rise to the 14 T cell receptor beta chains below, sequenced in a study of blood T cells in healthy people across ages. Combining a sample-barcoded 5' primer with a J-beta primer mix, a second PCR ran for about 7 to 12 cycles. TCRdb reanalysed the 5' RACE reads using MiXCR and keeps one entry per CDR3 protein. The sample consists of fewer than 800,000 distinct CDR3 sequences, approximately 25% of them appearing once. The sample was also reused in another study, on T cells of mothers and their children.

The sequencing input was blood. All receptors come from a boy aged 5-17 years in good health.

The rearrangement joins TRBV4-1 to TRBJ1-1; 8 bases match TRBD1. V lost 3 bases, J lost 3 bases, and 6 bases stayed unmatched. Looked up from germline, CDR1 is MGHRA and CDR2 is YSYEKL. The CDR3 is made up of 15 amino acids. The CDR3 nucleotides are TGCGCCAGCAGCCATAGGGGACAGGAAGACACTGAAGCTTTCTTT. Its translation: CASSHRGQEDTEAFF.

This clonotype was detected a few times. The rearrangement uses TRBV12-3 or TRBV12-4 and TRBJ2-5, with D uncertain. The CDR3 runs 11 residues. V lost 2 bases to trimming and J lost 9 bases, with 7 bases between them. The CDR3 protein is CASSLSEAQYF. As DNA, the CDR3 is TGTGCCAGCAGTTTATCTGAGGCCCAGTACTTC.

The chain joins TRBV14 to TRBJ2-6; D not resolved. The CDR3 is made up of 13 amino acids. The V and J ends lost 8 bases and 3 bases respectively, with 8 bases between them. The germline V gene has CDR1 SGHDN and CDR2 FVKESK. CDR3 DNA: TGTGCCAGCGGGATAGGTGGGGCCAACGTCCTGACTTTC. Its protein is CASGIGGANVLTF. The full variable domain, in which reference TRBV14 and TRBJ2-6 provide the parts outside the CDR3, is EAGVTQFPSHSVIEKGQTVTLRCDPISGHDNLYWYRRVMGKEIKFLLHFVKESKQDESGMPNNRFLAERTGGTYSTLKVQPAELEDSGVYFCASGIGGANVLTFGAGSRLTVL.

This clonotype was counted a few times. The chain employs TRBV2 and TRBJ2-1; TRBD1 matches at 10 bases. The CDR3 totals 15 residues. V was pared by 7 bases and J by 6 bases, with 9 bases of the junction left unmatched. Per germline, CDR1 SNHLY and CDR2 FYNNEI. This CDR3 reads CASNPPGTGVNEQFF. CDR3 bases: TGTGCCAGCAATCCCCCCGGGACAGGGGTCAATGAGCAGTTCTTC.

This clonotype was seen only a few times. The gene calls are TRBV7-2 and TRBJ1-4; TRBD1 aligns across 7 bases. Germline V gives CDR1 SGHTA, CDR2 FQGNSA. The ends lost 6 bases at V and 4 bases at J; junction bases unmatched: 8. This CDR3 region has 15 residues. The CDR3 here is CASRQNRGNNEKLFF. The DNA of the CDR3 is TGTGCCAGCAGACAAAACAGGGGAAATAATGAAAAACTGTTTTTT. Combining the CDR3 with reference TRBV7-2 and TRBJ1-4 gives the whole variable domain GAGVSQSPSNKVTEKGKDVELRCDPISGHTALYWYRQSLGQGLEFLIYFQGNSAPDKSGLPSDRFSAERTGGSVSTLTIQRTQQEDSAVYLCASRQNRGNNEKLFFGSGTQLSVL.

This clonotype has more than one count but fewer than ten. The CDR3: CASSARPGLAGGRLYNEQFF. The CDR3 DNA follows: TGTGCCAGCAGCGCCCGCCCGGGACTAGCGGGGGGGCGTTTATACAATGAGCAGTTCTTC. This rearrangement joins TRBV11-1 to TRBJ2-1; 16 bases agree with TRBD2. The V and J ends lost 5 bases and 4 bases, in that order; junction bases with no gene match: 14. The CDR3 loop spans 20 amino acids. Germline V gives CDR1 SGHAT, CDR2 FQDESV (reference sequence).

There are a few counts of this clonotype. V gene TRBV28 combines with J gene TRBJ2-5; either TRBD1 or TRBD2 may fit D (5 bases each). The J call may be mistaken, given a closer DNA end match to TRBJ2-7. Per the germline V gene, CDR1 is MDHEN and CDR2 is SYDVKM. The CDR3 loop spans 14 amino acids. CDR3: CASSLGTLRYEQYF. The CDR3 DNA sequence: TGTGCCAGCAGTTTAGGGACCTTACGATACGAGCAGTACTTC.

This CDR3 is CASSLSPAPNYGYTF. The CDR3, as DNA: TGTGCCAGCAGTTTATCCCCGGCACCCAACTATGGCTACACCTTC. The V call is TRBV12-3 or TRBV12-4, the J call TRBJ1-2; D is unclear. CDR3 length: 15 amino acids. V was trimmed by 2 bases and J by 2 bases, leaving 12 bases between them.

The rearrangement links TRBV7-9 to TRBJ2-7, with D perhaps matching TRBD1 (6 bases). The length of the CDR3 is 13 residues. Germline V lookup: CDR1 SEHNR, CDR2 FQNEAQ (reference sequence). Trimming took off 8 bases at V and 4 bases at J, with 15 bases between the two ends. The CDR3 nucleotides are TGTGCCAGCGCTATGACAGGCGGATACGAGCAGTACTTC. This gives the protein CASAMTGGYEQYF.

V usage is TRBV29-1 and J usage is TRBJ1-2; no clear D gene. The length of the CDR3 is 12 residues. Trimming removed 1 base from V and 6 bases from J, with 9 bases in between. Germline lookup yields CDR1 SQVTM and CDR2 ANQGSEA. The CDR3 nucleotides are TGCAGCGTTGAAGGTGAGAGTGATGGCTACACCTTC. Protein product: CSVEGESDGYTF.

This clonotype turned up a few times. The rearrangement joins TRBV6-2 or TRBV6-3 to TRBJ2-1; TRBD1 matches at 9 bases. The CDR3 totals 17 residues. V shed 0 bases and J 6 bases; nucleotides not matched to a gene: 9. Germline V gives CDR1 MNHEY, CDR2 SVGEGT. In nucleotides, the CDR3 is TGTGCCAGCAGTTACTCTTTCCGGGACAGGGATCGCAATGAGCAGTTCTTC. It is translated as CASSYSFRDRDRNEQFF.

This clonotype was counted a few times. The V call is TRBV10-3, the J call TRBJ2-7, with D perhaps matching TRBD2 (6 bases). V was pared by 8 bases and J by 2 bases, with 13 bases between. The germline V gene encodes CDR1 ENHRY and CDR2 SYGVKD. The length of the CDR3 is 13 residues. The CDR3 sequence is CAIRRDSTYEQYF. The CDR3 DNA follows: TGTGCCATCCGGCGGGACTCTACCTACGAGCAGTACTTC.

The table lists this clonotype with a few counts. The rearrangement links TRBV12-3 or TRBV12-4 to TRBJ2-5; D possibly corresponds to TRBD1 (6 bases). V lost 6 bases and J 2 bases, leaving 10 bases between the germline ends. The CDR3 has 13 amino acids. In DNA form, the CDR3 reads TGTGCCAGCAGACCCGGACAGCAAGAGACCCAGTACTTC. Translating gives CASRPGQQETQYF.

The genes are TRBV12-3 or TRBV12-4 and TRBJ2-7; no reliable D call. Trimming stripped 6 bases from V and 0 bases from J, with 9 bases between. The CDR3 is 13 residues long. The CDR3: CASRHKHSYEQYF. In DNA form, the CDR3 reads TGTGCCAGCAGGCACAAGCACTCCTACGAGCAGTACTTC.